This note documents a single T cell receptor beta chain sequence. Its target antigen remains unknown. The input lacks base qualities; no much larger clone sits a single base away. In the prospective study, participants were roughly 18 to 100 years old, resided in 25 or so geographic areas of the United States, and were enrolled through a virtual design. In the prospective study, cohorts were assigned on the basis of participant-reported clinical history obtained from a screening survey and a study questionnaire. Recovered participants in ImmuneRACE Cohort 3 were defined as having two consecutive negative NP/OP PCR tests, clearance from a healthcare professional, or resolution of symptoms. Mobile phlebotomists in the prospective study collected whole blood, serum and a nasopharyngeal or oropharyngeal swab from every participant. Additional blood draws and questionnaires over an approximately two-month period could optionally be provided by prospective study participants. Blood samples from the prospective study were shipped frozen or at room temperature prior to DNA extraction.

This specimen belongs to a study of blood T cell repertoires in COVID-19 (TCRdb year 2020). For context, the study as a whole: Samples from collaborators originated in the United States, Italy and Spain and spanned both the acute and convalescent phases of COVID-19. The prospective study material was composed of cDNA or gDNA derived from T cells, B-cell-depleted T cells, or PBMCs. Where available, HLA class I and class II types were taken from metadata supplied by the sample provider and were not determined by assay-based typing. Deeply sampled blood TCRbeta repertoires from subjects exposed to, actively infected with, or recovered from COVID-19 were included in the dataset. Samples came from the ongoing ImmuneRACE study (first 160 participants) plus 1,254 subjects from 6 global collaborators. Sample metadata almost always included a de-identified subject ID, COVID-19 status, age in years and sex. A freely available public database, intended as a resource for researchers studying the immune response to SARS-CoV-2, is where the repertoires were released.

Reading from cysteine to valine, the CDR3 counts 13 amino acids. Left in the record is the CDR3 DNA by itself, 39 bases read in frame from the first base. CDR1 and CDR2 are drawn from the germline V gene: SNHLY, FYNNEI. V and J are truncated by 1 base and 9 bases respectively, leaving an intervening sequence of 13 bases. The immunoSEQ Assay, a bias-controlled multiplex PCR, was used to amplify TCRbeta CDR3 regions from genomic DNA. As for how the authors treated the data: The number of nucleated cells in each sample was estimated from the amplification of reference gene primers within the assay. To quantify the absolute abundance of each unique TCRbeta CDR3 rearrangement, sequence reads were collapsed and filtered. For each sample, productive Simpson clonality was calculated by taking the square root of Simpson's diversity index across productive rearrangements. Drawn from immuneACCESS, this table holds only the in-frame rearrangements with V and J called that TCRdb kept. Clones are partly lost; checked studies trace under half to an unresolved V gene and leave the rest unexplained. V and J calls and clone size are as listed in that table; D and trimming were resolved from the DNA. The sample data list 160,000 or so clones, and around 81% of these were observed just once. The ten largest clones add up to 5% to 6% of the sample.

Paper-wide results and their limitations: How much clinical and demographic metadata was included differed by source and by participant, and the metadata was provided uncurated.

This chain is built from TRBV2 and TRBJ2-7; TRBD2 is perhaps the D gene, given 5 matching bases. The sequencing sample was made of PBMCs or T cells enriched from blood (not recorded which). The receptor comes from a middle-aged man who had recovered from COVID-19. CDR3 reads: CASSEGRRAAQYV. The base sequence is TGTGCCAGCAGTGAAGGTCGGCGGGCAGCGCAGTACGTC.